This is a list of T cell receptor beta chains from one sample in a study of T cells after yellow fever vaccination. TCRdb passed the 5' RACE reads through MiXCR, listing each CDR3 protein once. The sample has 550,000 or so distinct CDR3 sequences, over 15% seen once. The sequences come from PBMCs, collected 15 days after the yellow fever booster vaccination. These TCRs come from a man younger than 45 who received the YFV17D yellow fever vaccine. Both conserved end residues are part of each CDR3. D genes are given only for firm matches. Clone size is shown for a subset of rows, as once, few, many or a class of expanded clone.

clone size | J gene | D gene | V gene | CDR3 length | CDR3 protein | CDR3 DNA
many | TRBJ2-1 | TRBD2 | TRBV27 | 14 | CASSFIAGHNEQFF | TGTGCCAGCAGTTTTATAGCGGGACACAATGAGCAGTTCTTC
. | TRBJ1-1 | TRBD1 | TRBV12-3/TRBV12-4 | 15 | CASSSQGSTLAEAFF | TGTGCCAGCAGCTCACAGGGGAGTACACTCGCTGAAGCTTTCTTT
few | TRBJ1-1 | . | TRBV20-1 | 14 | CSARDAGGGTEAFF | TGCAGTGCTAGAGATGCGGGGGGAGGCACTGAAGCTTTCTTT
few | TRBJ2-1 | TRBD2 | TRBV11-2 | 19 | CASVPWIAGSNPVYNEQFF | TGTGCCAGCGTTCCATGGATAGCGGGGTCTAACCCAGTCTACAATGAGCAGTTCTTC
few | TRBJ2-7 | TRBD2 | TRBV19 | 15 | CASSIVAGGPYEQYF | TGTGCCAGTAGTATAGTAGCGGGAGGGCCCTACGAGCAGTACTTC
. | TRBJ1-1 | . | TRBV30 | 13 | CAWIHRGSYEAFF | TGTGCCTGGATCCACCGTGGGAGCTATGAAGCTTTCTTT
. | TRBJ1-4 | TRBD1 | TRBV20-1 | 14 | CSARFGQGNEKLFF | TGCAGTGCTAGATTTGGACAGGGTAATGAAAAACTGTTTTTT
. | TRBJ2-2 | TRBD2 | TRBV19 | 16 | CARPTGTSGRTGELFF | TGTGCCAGACCGACCGGGACTAGCGGTCGTACCGGGGAGCTGTTTTTT
few | TRBJ2-1 | . | TRBV7-2 | 17 | CASSHPEVGVPNNEQFF | TGTGCCAGCAGCCATCCCGAGGTGGGAGTGCCCAACAATGAGCAGTTCTTC
. | TRBJ2-7 | . | TRBV5-1 | 14 | CASSRGGGTWEQYF | TGCGCCAGCAGCCGTGGCGGGGGCACTTGGGAGCAGTACTTC
. | TRBJ2-2 | . | TRBV7-2 | 14 | CASSLQSNTGELFF | TGTGCCAGCAGCTTACAGTCGAACACCGGGGAGCTGTTTTTT
. | TRBJ2-1 | TRBD1 | TRBV24-1 | 14 | CATSTGQPYNEQFF | TGTGCCACCTCTACGGGACAGCCCTACAATGAGCAGTTCTTC
few | TRBJ2-1 | . | TRBV6-1 | 15 | CASSDRARGGNEQFF | TGTGCCAGCAGTGATAGAGCCAGGGGAGGCAATGAGCAGTTCTTC
. | TRBJ2-7 | TRBD2 | TRBV5-1 | 15 | CASSLVGTSGREQYF | TGCGCCAGCAGCTTGGTGGGGACTAGCGGGCGCGAGCAGTACTTC
few | TRBJ2-1 | TRBD1 | TRBV7-8 | 14 | CASSMGTGAGEQFF | TGTGCCAGCAGCATGGGCACAGGGGCTGGAGAGCAGTTCTTC
. | TRBJ1-1 | TRBD1 | TRBV5-1 | 15 | CASSLGTGRNTEAFF | TGCGCCAGCAGCTTGGGGACAGGGCGGAACACTGAAGCTTTCTTT
. | TRBJ2-3 | . | TRBV20-1 | 12 | CSALGGADTQYF | TGCAGTGCCCTGGGTGGAGCAGATACGCAGTATTTT
few | TRBJ2-5 | TRBD1 | TRBV5-1 | 14 | CASGTGTGWETQYF | TGCGCCAGCGGGACCGGGACAGGGTGGGAGACCCAGTACTTC
few | TRBJ2-3 | TRBD2 | TRBV6-1 | 14 | CASTGRAGGNTQYF | TGTGCCAGCACCGGGAGAGCGGGAGGAAATACGCAGTATTTT
few | TRBJ2-4 | TRBD1 | TRBV5-1 | 15 | CASSLEGQGINIQYF | TGCGCCAGCAGCTTGGAAGGACAGGGTATTAACATTCAGTACTTC
. | TRBJ2-2 | TRBD2 | TRBV6-1 | 15 | CASSPSGSRTGELFF | TGTGCCAGCAGTCCCAGCGGGAGTAGGACCGGGGAGCTGTTTTTT
few | TRBJ2-2 | TRBD2 | TRBV27 | 18 | CASSLLASGRIRSGELFF | TGTGCCAGCAGTTTATTGGCTAGCGGGAGGATCAGAAGCGGGGAGCTGTTTTTT
. | TRBJ1-1 | . | TRBV7-9 | 14 | CASSLASGNTEAFF | TGTGCCAGCAGCTTAGCTAGTGGAAACACTGAAGCTTTCTTT
. | TRBJ2-3 | TRBD1 | TRBV7-2 | 14 | CASSSGGQGFAQYF | TGTGCCAGCAGCTCTGGGGGACAGGGTTTTGCGCAGTATTTT
. | TRBJ2-1 | TRBD2 | TRBV7-3 | 14 | CASSWDSGSSEQFF | TGTGCCAGCAGCTGGGATAGCGGGAGTAGTGAGCAGTTCTTC
few | TRBJ2-7 | TRBD1 | TRBV13 | 14 | CASSSTGDSYEQYF | TGTGCCAGCAGCTCAACCGGGGACAGCTACGAGCAGTACTTC
. | TRBJ2-1 | TRBD2 | TRBV7-9 | 14 | CACNSGSSYNEQFF | TGTGCCTGCAATAGCGGGAGTTCCTACAATGAGCAGTTCTTC
few | TRBJ2-2 | TRBD1 | TRBV20-1 | 15 | CSALSGQGAGGELFF | TGCAGTGCTCTGTCCGGGCAGGGGGCTGGCGGGGAGCTGTTTTTT
. | TRBJ2-1 | TRBD2 | TRBV6-2/TRBV6-3 | 16 | CASSYSRTSGSYEQFF | TGTGCCAGCAGTTACTCGAGGACTAGCGGGAGCTATGAGCAGTTCTTC
few | TRBJ2-1 | TRBD2 | TRBV6-1 | 14 | CASSDQGLAGEQFF | TGTGCCAGCAGTGACCAAGGACTAGCGGGAGAGCAGTTCTTC
. | TRBJ2-1 | . | TRBV12-3/TRBV12-4 | 18 | CASSPYVSETSSYNEQFF | TGTGCCAGCAGTCCCTACGTCAGCGAGACTAGCTCCTACAATGAGCAGTTCTTC
. | TRBJ2-1 | TRBD2 | TRBV11-2 | 18 | CASSSGLAAYSSYNEQFF | TGTGCCAGCAGCTCGGGACTAGCGGCCTACAGCTCCTACAATGAGCAGTTCTTC
. | TRBJ2-6 | . | TRBV28 | 17 | CASSPGDEGTGANVLTF | TGTGCCAGCAGCCCAGGCGACGAGGGCACTGGGGCCAACGTCCTGACTTTC
few | TRBJ2-3 | . | TRBV5-1 | 15 | CASSFSATVVDTQYF | TGCGCCAGCAGCTTCAGCGCAACTGTCGTGGATACGCAGTATTTT
. | TRBJ2-7 | TRBD2 | TRBV29-1 | 15 | CSVEEGLAGLYEQYF | TGCAGCGTTGAAGAAGGTCTAGCGGGGCTCTACGAGCAGTACTTC
. | TRBJ1-1 | TRBD1 | TRBV11-2 | 15 | CASSNQQGKNTEAFF | TGTGCCAGCAGCAACCAACAGGGGAAGAACACTGAAGCTTTCTTT
few | TRBJ2-1 | TRBD1 | TRBV20-1 | 14 | CSARPDRGLYEQFF | TGCAGTGCTAGACCGGACAGGGGGCTTTATGAGCAGTTCTTC
. | TRBJ2-4 | TRBD2 | TRBV24-1 | 20 | CATSELLAGHDWVFKNIQYF | TGTGCCACCAGTGAATTACTAGCGGGCCACGATTGGGTATTCAAAAACATTCAGTACTTC
few | TRBJ2-5 | TRBD2 | TRBV27 | 15 | CASSSPTSGKETQYF | TGTGCCAGCAGCTCGCCGACTAGCGGAAAAGAGACCCAGTACTTC
. | TRBJ2-7 | TRBD1 | TRBV7-6 | 17 | CASSLREAADRGDEQYF | TGTGCCAGCAGCTTAAGGGAGGCCGCGGACAGGGGCGACGAGCAGTACTTC
. | TRBJ2-7 | TRBD1 | TRBV4-2 | 16 | CASSQGQGSRGYEQYF | TGTGCCAGCAGCCAAGGACAGGGCTCCCGTGGGTACGAGCAGTACTTC
. | TRBJ1-2 | . | TRBV7-2 | 14 | CASSYTTENYGYTF | TGTGCCAGCAGCTACACGACAGAGAACTATGGCTACACCTTC
. | TRBJ2-1 | . | TRBV12-3/TRBV12-4 | 17 | CASSLSFSRRRHNEQFF | TGTGCCAGCAGTTTATCTTTTAGCCGGAGGAGGCACAATGAGCAGTTCTTC
. | TRBJ2-2 | . | TRBV6-6 | 12 | CASTWEAGELFF | TGTGCCAGCACCTGGGAGGCCGGGGAGCTGTTTTTT